A selection of T cell receptor beta chains follows, all from one sample in a study of T-cell memory formation after mild COVID-19. TCRdb analysed the 5' RACE reads with MiXCR anew, one entry per CDR3 protein. Among tens of thousands of distinct CDR3 sequences listed, around 27% were seen once. The sequencing sample was made of PBMCs or a T cell subset sorted from them (not recorded which). These receptors all stem from a man younger than 35 who had mild COVID-19 (a few samples of this study predate the infection). Cell type and time point are not known. CDR3s include the opening cysteine and the closing phenylalanine or tryptophan. The D gene is left open where the match is weak. Clone size appears in some rows only: once, few, many, or a class for an expanded clone.

CASSPLGTGGADTQYF,TGTGCCAGCAGTCCTCTAGGGACAGGGGGAGCAGATACGCAGTATTTT,TRBD1,few,TRBJ2-3,TRBV12-3/TRBV12-4,16
CASSQPSGVPYNEQFF,TGTGCCAGCAGCCAACCGAGCGGGGTCCCCTACAATGAGCAGTTCTTC,TRBD2,few,TRBJ2-1,TRBV4-2,16
CASSVGQSSGNTIYF,TGTGCCAGCAGCGTAGGACAGAGCTCTGGAAACACCATATATTTT,NA,NA,TRBJ1-3,TRBV9,15
CASSSLVNEQFF,TGTGCCAGCTCTAGCCTAGTGAATGAGCAGTTCTTC,NA,few,TRBJ2-1,TRBV7-9,12
CASSVPGLANRTQYF,TGTGCCAGCAGCGTCCCGGGACTAGCCAACCGGACCCAGTACTTC,TRBD2,NA,TRBJ2-5,TRBV5-6,15
CSVEEGRGGRETQYF,TGCAGCGTTGAAGAGGGAAGGGGTGGTCGGGAGACCCAGTACTTC,NA,NA,TRBJ2-5,TRBV29-1,15
CASGQGNPYEQYF,TGTGCCAGCGGACAGGGGAACCCCTACGAGCAGTACTTC,TRBD1,few,TRBJ2-7,TRBV19,13
CASSQDPSQGAGEQYF,TGCGCCAGCAGCCAAGATCCGTCACAGGGGGCTGGCGAGCAGTACTTC,TRBD1,NA,TRBJ2-7,TRBV4-3,16
CASSQDRGQTGELFF,TGTGCCAGCAGCCAGGACAGGGGGCAAACCGGGGAGCTGTTTTTT,TRBD1,NA,TRBJ2-2,TRBV4-2,15
CASSPNRVQETQYF,TGTGCCAGCAGCCCTAACAGGGTCCAAGAGACCCAGTACTTC,NA,NA,TRBJ2-5,TRBV7-8,14
CSARDRGGKTDTQYF,TGCAGTGCTAGAGACAGAGGGGGGAAGACAGATACGCAGTATTTT,NA,few,TRBJ2-3,TRBV20-1,15
CASSYTGLAGATETQYF,TGTGCCAGCAGTTATACTGGACTAGCGGGGGCGACGGAGACCCAGTACTTC,TRBD2,NA,TRBJ2-5,TRBV27,17
CSVEWRGRGETQYF,TGCAGCGTTGAGTGGAGGGGGCGCGGGGAGACCCAGTACTTC,NA,NA,TRBJ2-5,TRBV29-1,14
CASRGGPTYNEQFF,TGTGCCAGCCGCGGGGGTCCAACCTACAATGAGCAGTTCTTC,TRBD2,few,TRBJ2-1,TRBV7-2,14
CASTYRGPREQYF,TGTGCCAGCACCTACAGGGGTCCGCGGGAGCAGTACTTC,TRBD1,NA,TRBJ2-7,TRBV28,13
CAISESGGRYQETQYF,TGTGCCATCAGTGAGTCAGGAGGGAGGTACCAAGAGACCCAGTACTTC,NA,NA,TRBJ2-5,TRBV10-3,16
CASSQDRGGPDTQYF,TGTGCCAGCAGCCAAGATCGGGGGGGCCCAGATACGCAGTATTTT,TRBD2,medium-sized,TRBJ2-3,TRBV4-2,15
CASSQETSAYNEQFF,TGCGCCAGCAGCCAAGAAACGTCAGCGTACAATGAGCAGTTCTTC,NA,few,TRBJ2-1,TRBV4-3,15
CSARKRDTYEQYF,TGCAGTGCTAGGAAAAGGGACACCTACGAGCAGTACTTC,NA,NA,TRBJ2-7,TRBV20-1,13
CASSLFAETQYF,TGTGCCAGCAGCTTGTTCGCTGAGACCCAGTACTTC,NA,NA,TRBJ2-5,TRBV5-6,12
CASSPAPFSYEQYF,TGTGCCAGCAGTCCAGCTCCCTTCTCCTACGAGCAGTACTTC,NA,many,TRBJ2-7,TRBV6-4,14
CASRRGYDGYTF,TGTGCCAGCAGACGGGGTTATGATGGCTACACCTTC,NA,NA,TRBJ1-2,TRBV6-5,12
CASSLGRGGDSPLHF,TGTGCCAGCAGCTTAGGACGAGGGGGAGACTCACCCCTCCACTTT,NA,NA,TRBJ1-6,TRBV7-3,15
CASSPYVGTDTQYF,TGTGCCAGCAGCCCGTACGTGGGCACAGATACGCAGTATTTT,NA,NA,TRBJ2-3,TRBV7-8,14
CASRPTVSYEQYF,TGCGCCAGCAGACCGACAGTCTCCTACGAGCAGTACTTC,NA,few,TRBJ2-7,TRBV5-1,13
CASSWGTGINQPQHF,TGTGCCAGCAGTTGGGGGACAGGGATAAATCAGCCCCAGCATTTT,TRBD1,NA,TRBJ1-5,TRBV6-6,15
CASSPPGRGGLYEQYF,TGCGCCAGCAGCCCACCCGGGAGGGGGGGCCTATACGAGCAGTACTTC,TRBD2,few,TRBJ2-7,TRBV4-1,16
CASTMGGLESSYKSPLHF,TGTGCCAGCACCATGGGGGGTTTGGAGAGCTCCTATAAGTCACCCCTCCACTTT,NA,NA,TRBJ1-6,TRBV5-6,18
CASSELSAGFGEQYF,TGTGCCAGCAGTGAATTATCGGCAGGCTTCGGCGAGCAGTACTTC,NA,NA,TRBJ2-7,TRBV25-1,15
CSAGTPNTGELFF,TGCAGTGCCGGGACACCGAACACCGGGGAGCTGTTTTTT,NA,NA,TRBJ2-2,TRBV20-1,13
CAWSVRGAKASSYEQYF,TGTGCCTGGAGTGTACGGGGTGCTAAGGCTAGCTCCTACGAGCAGTACTTC,NA,NA,TRBJ2-7,TRBV30,17